This T cell receptor beta chain originates from a study of regulatory T cells in long-lasting Graves disease (dated by TCRdb to about 2021). Turning to the overall study: Persistent Graves' disease was defined as persistently positive TSH receptor autoantibodies together with antithyroid drug treatment for over 5 years. Peripheral blood TCR sequencing and RNA sequencing compared persistent Graves' disease patients with newly diagnosed Graves' disease patients. The study was conducted in China and was registered as a clinical trial. A total of 33 samples were covered by TCR sequencing, comprising around 13 persistent and around 20 newly diagnosed Graves' disease patients. Persistent Graves' disease patients in the clinical cohort had taken antithyroid drugs for about 10.3 years on average. The paper as a whole reports these results and caveats: The authors noted that the small sample size was a limitation that may lower accuracy. Persistent disease showed preferential use of TRBV28, TRBJ1-2 and TRBJ2-5, whereas newly diagnosed disease favored TRBV20-1 and TRBJ2-1. More public clonotypes were shared among persistent patients (about 2,800) than among newly diagnosed patients (under 1,000). Only peripheral blood was studied, because thyroid tissue, the primary lesion, was inaccessible. Lower TCR Shannon entropy and fewer highly expanded clones were observed in persistent Graves' disease patients than in newly diagnosed patients, which suggested clonal expansion. Only the TCR beta chain was sequenced and analyzed.

The label giving this sample's time point can be read as: persistent/refractory GD, antithyroid drugs over 5 years with positive TRAb. RNA was extracted from PBMCs in TRIzol for both TCR sequencing and RNA sequencing. The diagnosis of Graves' disease followed American Thyroid Association guidelines. Patients were recruited from an endocrinology department in Xi'an, China. Each patient gave approximately 8.8 milliliters of peripheral blood, collected in an EDTA anticoagulant tube. PBMCs were isolated by Ficoll Paque Plus density gradient separation without further T cell sorting. RNA quality was checked with an Agilent 2100 Bioanalyzer and agarose gel, and concentration with a NanoDrop 2000. The library was prepared using multiplex PCR. The listed sequencing device is Illumina HiSeq 4000. CDR3 regions were amplified by Arm-PCR with iRepertoire HTBI primers to construct TCR beta libraries. Gel purification was performed on PCR products prior to sequencing. In the original analysis: Gene usage analysis of CDR3 amino acid clonotypes relied on the approximately 60 TRBV and 13 to 15 TRBJ segments identified across samples. COPE and FqMerger were used to merge the filtered high-quality paired reads into contigs. BLAST was used to align contigs to IMGT TRBV, TRBD and TRBJ reference genes, with CDR3 defined following IMGT. Any clonotype with a frequency above 0.1% was classified as a highly expanded clone. Shannon entropy was used to measure repertoire diversity, and the Gini coefficient was used to measure V-J evenness. Clonotypes shared by more than one individual were considered public. TCRdb trimmed public reads at Q25 via fastp, called clones via MiXCR and kept in-frame beta chains. All rows with the same CDR3 protein become a single entry with the most common DNA and genes. TCRdb's processing, not the study's, gives the V and J calls here. Present in this sample are approximately 500,000 distinct CDR3 sequences, 20% to 25% of which were seen just once. The top ten constitute around 7% of the sample.

From the cysteine through the phenylalanine, the CDR3 covers 13 amino acids. Only CDR3 DNA remains: 39 bases, in frame from the first base. V was cut back by 3 bases and J by 6 bases, leaving a gap of 11 bases between them. At least ten counts were recorded for this clonotype. Its cognate antigen has yet to be identified. The sample holds no much larger clone one base away, and base qualities are not on file. Sequencing used peripheral blood mononuclear cells (PBMCs), obtained when the disease was refractory, from a patient treated with antithyroid drugs. The receptor's source is a female donor with Graves disease. The rearranged segments are TRBV12-3 or TRBV12-4 and TRBJ1-1; no D gene call is confident. Read as DNA, the sequence is TGTGCCAGCAGTTTTCGCCCCCACTCTGAAGCTTTCTTT. Translated, it reads CASSFRPHSEAFF.